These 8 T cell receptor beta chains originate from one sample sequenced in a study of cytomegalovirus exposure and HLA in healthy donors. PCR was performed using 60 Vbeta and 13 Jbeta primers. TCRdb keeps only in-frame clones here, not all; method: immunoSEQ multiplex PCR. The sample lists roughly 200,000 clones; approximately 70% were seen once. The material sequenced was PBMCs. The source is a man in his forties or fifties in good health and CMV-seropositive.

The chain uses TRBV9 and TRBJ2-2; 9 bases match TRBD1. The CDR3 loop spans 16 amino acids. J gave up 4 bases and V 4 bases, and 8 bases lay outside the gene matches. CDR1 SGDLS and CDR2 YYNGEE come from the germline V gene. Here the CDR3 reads CASSPRTGASTGELFF. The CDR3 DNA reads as TGTGCCAGCAGCCCCAGGACAGGGGCAAGCACCGGGGAGCTGTTTTTT.

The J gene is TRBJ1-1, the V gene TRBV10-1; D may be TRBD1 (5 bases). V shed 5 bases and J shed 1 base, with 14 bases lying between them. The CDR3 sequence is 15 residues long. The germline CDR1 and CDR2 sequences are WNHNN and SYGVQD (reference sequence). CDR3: CASSLTTARNTEAFF. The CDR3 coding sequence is TGCGCCAGCAGTCTAACGACAGCACGGAACACTGAAGCTTTCTTT.

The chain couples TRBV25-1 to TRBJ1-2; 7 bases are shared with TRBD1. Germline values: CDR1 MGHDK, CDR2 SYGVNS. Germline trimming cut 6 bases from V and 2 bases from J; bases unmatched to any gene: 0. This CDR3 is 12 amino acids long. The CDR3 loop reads CASRQGNYGYTF. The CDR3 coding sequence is TGTGCCAGCAGACAGGGGAACTATGGCTACACCTTC.

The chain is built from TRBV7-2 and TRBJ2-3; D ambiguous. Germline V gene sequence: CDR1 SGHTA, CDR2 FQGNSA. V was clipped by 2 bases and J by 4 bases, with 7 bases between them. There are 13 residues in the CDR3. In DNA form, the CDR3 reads TGTGCCAGCAGCTTAACAGTGGCAGATACGCAGTATTTT. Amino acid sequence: CASSLTVADTQYF. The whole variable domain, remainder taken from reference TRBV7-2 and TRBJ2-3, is GAGVSQSPSNKVTEKGKDVELRCDPISGHTALYWYRQSLGQGLEFLIYFQGNSAPDKSGLPSDRFSAERTGGSVSTLTIQRTQQEDSAVYLCASSLTVADTQYFGPGTRLTVL.

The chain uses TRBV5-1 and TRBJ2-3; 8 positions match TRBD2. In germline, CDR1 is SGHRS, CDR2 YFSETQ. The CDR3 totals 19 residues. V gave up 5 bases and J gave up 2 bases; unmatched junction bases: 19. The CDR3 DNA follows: TGCGCCAGCAGGTCCACCGGGGGGGCGCAGCCTGCCTCCACAGATACGCAGTATTTT. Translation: CASRSTGGAQPASTDTQYF. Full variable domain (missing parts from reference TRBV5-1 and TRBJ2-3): KAGVTQTPRYLIKTRGQQVTLSCSPISGHRSVSWYQQTPGQGLQFLFEYFSETQRNKGNFPGRFSGRQFSNSRSEMNVSTLELGDSALYLCASRSTGGAQPASTDTQYFGPGTRLTVL.

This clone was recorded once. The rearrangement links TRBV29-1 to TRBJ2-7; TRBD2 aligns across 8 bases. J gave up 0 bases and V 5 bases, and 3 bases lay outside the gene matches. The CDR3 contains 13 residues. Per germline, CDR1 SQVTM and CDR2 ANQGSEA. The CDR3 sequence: CSVRRGVSYEQYF. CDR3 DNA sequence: TGCAGCGTTAGGCGGGGGGTCTCCTACGAGCAGTACTTC.

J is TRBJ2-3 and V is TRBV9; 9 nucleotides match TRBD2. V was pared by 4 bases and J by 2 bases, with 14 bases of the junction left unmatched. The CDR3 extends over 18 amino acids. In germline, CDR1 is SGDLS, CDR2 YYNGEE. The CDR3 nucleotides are TGTGCCAGCAGCCCTTTTTCTTTTGGCGGGGGGGCCACAGATACGCAGTATTTT. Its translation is CASSPFSFGGGATDTQYF.

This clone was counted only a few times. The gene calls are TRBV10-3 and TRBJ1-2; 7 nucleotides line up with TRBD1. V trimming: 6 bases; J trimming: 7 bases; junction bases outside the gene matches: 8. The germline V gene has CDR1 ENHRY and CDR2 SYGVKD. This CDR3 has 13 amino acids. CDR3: CAISPPTGIGYTF. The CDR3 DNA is TGTGCCATCAGCCCTCCGACAGGGATTGGCTACACCTTC.